This TCR beta chain was captured in a study of blood T cell repertoires in COVID-19. Looking at the study overall: The United States, Italy and Spain supplied acute and convalescent COVID-19 samples. The analysed material was cDNA or gDNA that came from T cells, B-cell-depleted T cells, or PBMCs.

Authors' methods: Reference gene primer amplification yielded estimated nucleated cell counts. Clones were sequenced by immunoSEQ multiplex PCR, and TCRdb holds only the in-frame ones, with some missing. Clone size and the V and J calls come from that table; the DNA yielded D and trimming. This table holds around 470,000 clones, roughly 87% found once. Seattle cases were enrolled at active infection and followed longitudinally. The TCR sequence derives from a man between 18 and 35 years old with COVID-19, enrolled during active disease. Input material: peripheral blood.

CDR3 sequence reads: CASSLQYRPSSGGSYEQYF. The CDR3 nucleotides read TGTGCCAGCAGTTTACAGTACCGTCCGAGCTCAGGGGGCAGCTACGAGCAGTACTTC. The rearrangement links TRBV27 to TRBJ2-7, with 8 bases that match TRBD1. Germline trimming cut 2 bases from V and 3 bases from J; bases unmatched to any gene: 18. Germline V gives CDR1 MNHEY, CDR2 SMNVEV (reference sequence). The CDR3 is 19 residues long.